The 30 T cell receptor beta chains given below trace back to one sample, sequenced in a study of blood T cell repertoires in COVID-19. The protocol was immunoSEQ multiplex PCR, while the TCRdb copy is restricted to in-frame clones and leaves out a portion. The sample records 65,000 to 90,000 clones, 70% to 85% being singletons. Sequenced material: peripheral blood. All receptors derive from a man aged 55 to 70 with active or convalescent COVID-19.

This chain uses TRBV10-1 with TRBJ1-6, with D possibly matching TRBD1 (5 bases). Germline assignment: CDR1 WNHNN and CDR2 SYGVQD (reference sequence). The CDR3 has 13 amino acids. Trimming took off 5 bases at V and 10 bases at J, with 12 bases between the two ends. The DNA for the CDR3 is TGCGCCAGCAGTCTCAGGGAGGGATCACCCCTCCACTTT. Protein: CASSLREGSPLHF.

This chain joins TRBV5-1 and TRBJ2-1, with 7 bases aligning to TRBD2. J gave up 5 bases and V 3 bases, and 8 bases lay outside the gene matches. The CDR3 runs 15 residues. Germline-derived CDR1 and CDR2 are SGHRS and YFSETQ. The CDR3 DNA is TGCGCCAGCAGCTCCACGCCAAGCGGGGACAATGAGCAGTTCTTC. Translating gives CASSSTPSGDNEQFF.

This chain links TRBV7-6 with TRBJ2-3; 8 nucleotides match TRBD2. This CDR3 contains 16 residues. The trim removed 5 bases at V and 4 bases at J, leaving 11 bases unmatched. Germline loops: CDR1 SGHVS, CDR2 FNYEAQ. CDR3 region: CASSPISGAPSDTQYF. CDR3 in DNA: TGTGCCAGCAGCCCAATTAGCGGGGCACCTTCAGATACGCAGTATTTT.

This clone was observed a single time. This chain connects TRBV3-1 (or the pseudogene TRBV3-2) to TRBJ2-3; D may be TRBD2 (7 bases). The CDR3 has 17 amino acids. Germline V gene sequence: CDR1 LGHDT, CDR2 YNNKEL (reference sequence). The ends were cut back, 4 bases at V and 2 bases at J, with 19 bases in the middle. The CDR3 reads CASSPGQAGSTTDTQYF. CDR3 in DNA: TGTGCCAGCAGCCCGGGACAAGCGGGGTCTACCACAGATACGCAGTATTTT.

This clone was detected once. J is TRBJ1-2 and V is TRBV7-9; possible D gene TRBD1, 5 bases. V lost 1 base to trimming and J lost 8 bases, with 11 bases between them. The CDR3 has 13 amino acids. Germline loops: CDR1 SEHNR, CDR2 FQNEAQ (reference sequence). The CDR3 DNA follows: TGTGCCAGCAGCTTAGAGGGACTGGGAGGCTACACCTTC. Protein product: CASSLEGLGGYTF.

In the case of this clone: At one end, the junction sequence differs from germline, possibly due to a read error. The chain uses TRBV5-5 and TRBJ1-1, with 12 positions matching TRBD1. CDR1 and CDR2 from the germline V gene are SGHKS and YYEKEE (reference sequence). This CDR3 is 16 amino acids long. The CDR3, as DNA: TGTGCCAGCAGCCAGTTCCCCCAATCGGGACAGGGGGCAATTAGCTTT. Protein product: CASSQFPQSGQGAISF.

The rearrangement links TRBV29-1 to TRBJ1-2; 9 bases are a match to TRBD1. J lost 6 bases, V lost 1 base, and 6 bases had no gene match. The CDR3 sequence is 14 residues long. Germline V gene data show CDR1 as SQVTM and CDR2 as ANQGSEA. The CDR3 protein is CSVEGDREGDGYTF. The CDR3 DNA reads TGCAGCGTTGAAGGGGACAGGGAGGGAGATGGCTACACCTTC. Drawing the rest from reference TRBV29-1 and TRBJ1-2, the complete variable domain is SAVISQKPSRDICQRGTSLTIQCQVDSQVTMMFWYRQQPGQSLTLIATANQGSEATYESGFVIDKFPISRPNLTFSTLTVSNMSPEDSSIYLCSVEGDREGDGYTFGSGTRLTVV.

The chain combines TRBV7-9 with TRBJ2-1, with 9 nucleotides matching TRBD1. J gave up 6 bases and V 3 bases, and 6 bases lay outside the gene matches. The germline V gene has CDR1 SEHNR and CDR2 FQNEAQ (reference sequence). The CDR3 is 15 residues long. DNA for the CDR3: TGTGCCAGCAGCTTCGAGCGGGACAGGGTCAATGAGCAGTTCTTC. Translation: CASSFERDRVNEQFF. Full variable domain (outside the CDR3, taken from reference TRBV7-9 and TRBJ2-1): DTGVSQNPRHKITKRGQNVTFRCDPISEHNRLYWYRQTLGQGPEFLTYFQNEAQLEKSRLLSDRFSAERPKGSFSTLEIQRTEQGDSAMYLCASSFERDRVNEQFFGPGTRLTVL.

The rearrangement joins TRBV10-3 to TRBJ2-4; 11 bases align to TRBD1. The CDR3 runs 15 residues. Unmatched junction bases numbered 6, after V lost 5 bases and J lost 6 bases. The germline V gene has CDR1 ENHRY and CDR2 SYGVKD. In DNA form, the CDR3 reads TGTGCCATCAGTCAGACGGGACAGGGGGGAAACATTCAGTACTTC. This encodes CAISQTGQGGNIQYF.

This clone appeared a few times. The gene calls are TRBV6-5 and TRBJ2-7; D possibly corresponds to TRBD1 (6 bases). With 7 bases removed from V and 6 bases from J, the gap between germline ends came to 16 bases. CDR1 is MNHEY and CDR2 is SVGAGI in the germline V gene. CDR3 size: 13 residues. Here the CDR3 DNA reads TGTGCCAGCATTCCCATCAGGGGTGGCGAGCAGTACTTC. As protein: CASIPIRGGEQYF.

The chain uses TRBV7-6 and TRBJ1-2; tentatively, D is TRBD1 (6 bases). Germline lookup yields CDR1 SGHVS and CDR2 FNYEAQ. Deletions cut 1 base from V and 2 bases from J, with 17 bases between. The CDR3 length is 17 residues. The CDR3 loop is CASSLGAGVGQNYGYTF. CDR3 nucleotide sequence: TGTGCCAGCAGCTTAGGGGCGGGAGTAGGACAGAACTATGGCTACACCTTC.

Only a few counts were recorded for this clone. V gene TRBV15 combines with J gene TRBJ1-6; 10 positions match TRBD1. V was clipped by 4 bases and J by 9 bases; unmatched bases: 3. Germline loops: CDR1 LNHNV, CDR2 YYDKDF (reference sequence). CDR3 length: 14 amino acids. This chain's CDR3 is CATSIDRGPSPLHF. DNA for the CDR3: TGTGCCACCAGCATCGACAGGGGGCCTTCACCCCTCCACTTT.

Here the CDR3 DNA reads TGCGCCAGCAGCTTGGTTGCCCGGGACAGGGGCTTAGGTGAAAAACTGTTTTTT. Translation: CASSLVARDRGLGEKLFF. The genes are TRBV5-1 and TRBJ1-4, with 10 nucleotides matching TRBD1. CDR1 is SGHRS, CDR2 YFSETQ, per germline. V shed 0 bases, J shed 7 bases, and the junction held 12 bases outside the gene matches. CDR3 size: 18 residues.

The J gene is TRBJ2-1, the V gene TRBV11-3; 7 bases match TRBD2. The CDR3 has 12 amino acids. Germline V gene lookup returns CDR1 SGHNT and CDR2 YENEEA. V dropped 3 bases and J dropped 7; count of bases not matched to a gene: 0. CDR3 amino acids: CASSFSGNEQFF. CDR3 in DNA: TGTGCCAGCAGCTTTAGCGGGAATGAGCAGTTCTTC.

The chain recombines TRBV7-9 with TRBJ2-3, with TRBD1 matching over 7 bases. V shed 5 bases and J 2 bases; nucleotides not matched to a gene: 7. This CDR3 is built from 15 residues. Looked up from germline, CDR1 is SEHNR and CDR2 is FQNEAQ (reference sequence). The DNA of the CDR3 is TGTGCCAGCAGCCCTAGGACAGGTTCCACAGATACGCAGTATTTT. It is translated as CASSPRTGSTDTQYF.

The chain uses TRBV5-4 and TRBJ1-6; D perhaps matches TRBD1 (6 bases). The CDR3 loop spans 17 amino acids. CDR1 and CDR2 from the germline V gene are SGHNT and YYREEE (reference sequence). V was clipped by 1 base and J by 3 bases, with 14 bases between them. The CDR3 DNA is TGTGCCAGCAGCTTGTTCGCAGGGGTTAACTATAATTCACCCCTCCACTTT. This sequence encodes CASSLFAGVNYNSPLHF.

This chain joins TRBV3-1 (or the pseudogene TRBV3-2) and TRBJ1-1, with D possibly being TRBD1 (6 bases). CDR1 is LGHDT, CDR2 YNNKEL, per germline (reference sequence). The CDR3 sequence is 14 residues long. The ends were cut back, 4 bases at V and 8 bases at J, with 17 bases in the middle. Written as DNA, the CDR3 is TGTGCCAGCAGCCCCCGGGACATCTATTCAGAAGCTTTCTTT. Amino acids: CASSPRDIYSEAFF.

This clone was recorded once. The chain couples TRBV28 to TRBJ1-5; weak D call: TRBD1 (6 bases). With 6 bases removed from V and 2 bases from J, the gap between germline ends came to 11 bases. Germline CDR1 and CDR2: MDHEN and SYDVKM. The CDR3 totals 14 residues. The DNA of the CDR3 is TGTGCCAGCAGCCCGGACAGTCGCAATCAGCCCCAGCATTTT. Amino acid sequence: CASSPDSRNQPQHF.

This clone was seen just once. J is TRBJ1-4 and V is TRBV6-6; no definite D call. Trimming shortened V by 5 bases and J by 8 bases, and 21 bases separated the two germline ends. Germline-derived CDR1 and CDR2 are MNHNY and SVGAGI (reference sequence). This CDR3 has 16 residues. The CDR3 DNA reads as TGTGCCAGCAGTCCCCCCCGTGGCCTGCGGGAAGAAAAACTGTTTTTT. Protein product: CASSPPRGLREEKLFF.

V gene TRBV5-5 combines with J gene TRBJ2-7; D uncertain. The germline V gene has CDR1 SGHKS and CDR2 YYEKEE (reference sequence). This CDR3 comprises 17 residues. Trimming stripped 3 bases from V and 2 bases from J, with 21 bases between. CDR3 sequence reads: CASSSGSSFGAAYEQYF. DNA of the CDR3: TGTGCCAGCAGCTCTGGGTCATCATTTGGAGCTGCCTACGAGCAGTACTTC. Based on the CDR3 plus reference TRBV5-5 and TRBJ2-7, the full variable domain is DAGVTQSPTHLIKTRGQQVTLRCSPISGHKSVSWYQQVLGQGPQFIFQYYEKEERGRGNFPDRFSARQFPNYSSELNVNALLLGDSALYLCASSSGSSFGAAYEQYFGPGTRLTVT.

The chain combines TRBV4-2 with TRBJ1-1, with a possible D match to TRBD1 (6 bases). V lost 0 bases, J lost 1 base, and 15 bases lay in between. The CDR3 is 17 amino acids. Per germline, CDR1 LGHNA and CDR2 YNFKEQ. As DNA, the CDR3 is TGTGCCAGCAGCCAAGAGACCGGGACAATGAAGAACACTGAAGCTTTCTTT. Its translation is CASSQETGTMKNTEAFF.

The rearrangement links TRBV4-2 to TRBJ2-3; D is unclear. CDR3 size: 14 residues. CDR1 and CDR2 from the germline V gene are LGHNA and YNFKEQ. Between the trimmed V and J ends, which lost 4 bases and 0 bases, there was a span of 8 bases. As DNA, the CDR3 is TGTGCCAGCAGCCTCCAAATTAGCACAGATACGCAGTATTTT. Protein: CASSLQISTDTQYF.

The chain combines TRBV5-1 with TRBJ1-2; 9 bases agree with TRBD1. The CDR3 covers 13 residues. Germline values: CDR1 SGHRS, CDR2 YFSETQ. V gave up 2 bases and J gave up 10 bases; unmatched junction bases: 6. In DNA form, the CDR3 reads TGCGCCAGCAGCTTCCCCGGGACAGGGCCCTACACCTTC. Encoded protein: CASSFPGTGPYTF.

This clone was picked up many times. The CDR3 reads CASSLGAGPTGELFF. CDR3 in DNA: TGTGCCAGCAGCTTGGGAGCGGGGCCCACCGGGGAGCTGTTTTTT. The chain couples TRBV5-4 to TRBJ2-2, with 7 nucleotides matching TRBD2. With 0 bases clipped from V and 4 bases from J, the junction kept 3 bases outside the gene matches. Germline V lookup: CDR1 SGHNT, CDR2 YYREEE (reference sequence). The length of the CDR3 is 15 residues. The full variable domain, with the rest looked up from reference TRBV5-4 and TRBJ2-2, is ETGVTQSPTHLIKTRGQQVTLRCSSQSGHNTVSWYQQALGQGPQFIFQYYREEENGRGNFPPRFSGLQFPNYSSELNVNALELDDSALYLCASSLGAGPTGELFFGEGSRLTVL.

V usage is TRBV10-2 and J usage is TRBJ1-5; no definite D call. The CDR3 is made up of 10 amino acids. Trimming removed 9 bases from V and 11 bases from J, with 11 bases in between. The V gene's germline CDR1 is WSHSY and CDR2 SAAADI. The DNA of the CDR3 is TGCGCCAGTGGAGAAGAGGCCCAGCATTTT. This codes for CASGEEAQHF.

The table lists this clone with many counts. V and J are TRBV5-6 and TRBJ2-7; D not resolved. Germline V gives CDR1 SGHDT, CDR2 YYEEEE. V was trimmed by 5 bases and J by 0 bases, leaving 9 bases between them. The CDR3 length is 13 residues. For the CDR3, the DNA is TGTGCCAGCAGTTTTGACATCTCCTACGAGCAGTACTTC. Translation: CASSFDISYEQYF.

The chain carries TRBV5-6 and TRBJ2-7, with 9 bases lining up with TRBD1. CDR3 length equals 16 residues. V was clipped by 0 bases and J by 7 bases; unmatched bases: 11. Germline CDR1 is SGHDT and CDR2 is YYEEEE. CDR3 nucleotide sequence: TGTGCCAGCAGCTTGGCGTTTTCCGGGACAGGGACTGAGCAGTACTTC. This translates into CASSLAFSGTGTEQYF.

This clone occurred once. CDR3 bases: TGTGCCAGCAGCTTGGTTAAAAGGGAGTGGTTGCTGTCTGGGGCCAACGTCCTGACTTTC. Its translation is CASSLVKREWLLSGANVLTF. The chain recombines TRBV5-5 with TRBJ2-6, with TRBD2 as a possible D gene (5 bases). V was cut by 0 bases and J by 1 base, with 20 bases left in between. Germline V gene data show CDR1 as SGHKS and CDR2 as YYEKEE (reference sequence). This CDR3 contains 20 residues.

This chain connects TRBV18 to TRBJ2-1; the match to TRBD1 covers 7 bases. The length of the CDR3 is 14 residues. The V gene's germline CDR1 is KGHSH and CDR2 LQKENI. The V and J ends lost 3 bases and 4 bases, in that order; junction bases with no gene match: 3. The CDR3: CASSPLQGYNEQFF. The CDR3 nucleotides are TGTGCCAGCTCACCGTTACAGGGGTACAATGAGCAGTTCTTC. The variable domain in full, with the rest retrieved from reference TRBV18 and TRBJ2-1, is NAGVMQNPRHLVRRRGQEARLRCSPMKGHSHVYWYRQLPEEGLKFMVYLQKENIIDESGMPKERFSAEFPKEGPSILRIQQVVRGDSAAYFCASSPLQGYNEQFFGPGTRLTVL.

The genes are TRBV4-3 and TRBJ1-2, with 7 bases matching TRBD1. Trimming removed 0 bases from V and 4 bases from J; junction bases left unmatched: 14. CDR1 and CDR2 from the germline V gene are LGHNA and YSLEER. The CDR3 covers 18 residues. The chain's CDR3 is CASSQDDRPQGGSYGYTF. Written as DNA, the CDR3 is TGCGCCAGCAGCCAAGATGATCGGCCCCAGGGGGGATCCTATGGCTACACCTTC.